What follows are 15 T cell receptor beta chains derived from one specimen sequenced in a study of blood T cells in healthy people across ages. The authors ran a second PCR of about 6 to 11 cycles using a sample-barcoded 5' primer and a J-beta primer mix. TCRdb re-called the 5' RACE reads with MiXCR, one entry per CDR3 protein. The profile shows fewer than 2,000,000 distinct CDR3 sequences, 35% to 50% of them singletons. Source material: blood. These receptors came from a human donor in good health.

The J gene is TRBJ2-1, the V gene TRBV5-1; 14 bases are a match to TRBD2. The CDR3 contains 16 residues. CDR1 is SGHRS, CDR2 YFSETQ, per germline. V gave up 0 bases and J gave up 8 bases; unmatched junction bases: 4. The CDR3 coding sequence is TGCGCCAGCAGCTTGGCAGGGGGACTAGCGGGGGATGAGCAGTTCTTC. Its translation is CASSLAGGLAGDEQFF.

This sequence joins TRBV29-1 and TRBJ1-2; unclear D gene. The CDR3 covers 13 residues. Germline CDR1 and CDR2: SQVTM and ANQGSEA. V lost 3 bases and J lost 2, with 10 bases in between. This CDR3 is CSVDWVGNYGYTF. The DNA for the CDR3 is TGCAGCGTTGACTGGGTGGGGAACTATGGCTACACCTTC.

The gene calls are TRBV7-6 and TRBJ2-4, with 10 bases identical to TRBD1. The tail of the sequence fits TRBJ2-7 better, so the J call may be wrong. This CDR3 is 15 amino acids long. CDR1 is SGHVS, CDR2 FNYEAQ, per germline. The CDR3 loop reads CASSLGGQGVDEQYF. The CDR3 bases are TGTGCCAGCAGCTTAGGCGGACAGGGGGTCGACGAGCAGTACTTC.

This clonotype was observed a handful of times. The chain carries TRBV5-1 and TRBJ2-1; D is perhaps TRBD1 (6 bases). V lost 3 bases to trimming and J lost 7 bases, with 20 bases between them. This CDR3 contains 16 residues. The germline V gene encodes CDR1 SGHRS and CDR2 YFSETQ. CDR3 nucleotides: TGCGCCAGCAGCTCTGACAGGCCCCCTTTGGGGAATGAGCAGTTCTTC. It codes for CASSSDRPPLGNEQFF.

This clonotype came up a few times. The chain has TRBV15 and TRBJ1-5; D is undetermined. Germline loops: CDR1 LNHNV, CDR2 YYDKDF (reference sequence). Trimming pared 5 bases from V and 0 bases from J, leaving 11 bases between. This CDR3 is built from 15 residues. CDR3 coding DNA: TGTGCCACCAGCGGATATCGGAGTAGCAATCAGCCCCAGCATTTT. Amino acid sequence: CATSGYRSSNQPQHF. The full variable domain, in which reference TRBV15 and TRBJ1-5 provide the parts outside the CDR3, is DAMVIQNPRYQVTQFGKPVTLSCSQTLNHNVMYWYQQKSSQAPKLLFHYYDKDFNNEADTPDNFQSRRPNTSFCFLDIRSPGLGDTAMYLCATSGYRSSNQPQHFGDGTRLSIL.

This clonotype was counted between two and nine times. One junction end does not reproduce the germline sequence, and a read error may be involved. V usage is TRBV7-2 and J usage is TRBJ2-7, with 9 positions matching TRBD2. Germline values: CDR1 SGHTA, CDR2 FQGNSA. CDR3 length: 17 amino acids. CDR3 residues: CAGSFPDYKRGAYEQYF. CDR3 in DNA: TGTGCCGGCAGCTTCCCCGACTACAAGCGGGGGGCCTACGAGCAGTACTTC.

This clonotype was recorded a few times. V is TRBV7-2 and J is TRBJ2-1; D unresolved. Germline CDR1 SGHTA, CDR2 FQGNSA. The CDR3 is 12 residues long. V lost 3 bases and J 10 bases, leaving 10 bases between the germline ends. The CDR3 sequence: CASSFLEREQFF. CDR3 in DNA: TGTGCCAGCAGCTTCCTTGAACGGGAGCAGTTCTTC. Combining the CDR3 with reference TRBV7-2 and TRBJ2-1 gives the whole variable domain GAGVSQSPSNKVTEKGKDVELRCDPISGHTALYWYRQSLGQGLEFLIYFQGNSAPDKSGLPSDRFSAERTGGSVSTLTIQRTQQEDSAVYLCASSFLEREQFFGPGTRLTVL.

The chain links TRBV20-1 to TRBJ2-4, with a possible D match to TRBD2 (6 bases). The closer fit of TRBJ2-7 to the DNA end suggests the J call may be wrong. Germline assignment: CDR1 DFQATT and CDR2 SNEGSKA (reference sequence). The CDR3 runs 13 residues. CDR3 DNA sequence: TGCAGTGCTAGAGGATTCGGGGGTCGCGAGCAGTACTTC. Its translation: CSARGFGGREQYF.

In this sample, this clonotype turned up a few times. The chain combines TRBV24-1 with TRBJ2-7; TRBD1 matches at 9 bases. Trimming cost V 3 bases and J 6 bases; bases outside gene matches: 8. The CDR3 covers 15 residues. Germline V lookup: CDR1 KGHDR, CDR2 SFDVKD. CDR3 amino acids: CATSDHRDREGEQYF. CDR3 DNA: TGTGCCACCAGTGATCACCGGGACAGGGAAGGCGAGCAGTACTTC.

The chain links TRBV7-6 to TRBJ2-1, with D perhaps TRBD1 or TRBD2 (6 bases each). The J call may be faulty, since TRBJ2-7 better matches the DNA end. The CDR3 has 17 residues. Germline values: CDR1 SGHVS, CDR2 FNYEAQ. CDR3 nucleotide sequence: TGTGCCAGCAGCCCCGGGAAGGGGGGCCATACCTACAATGAGCAGTACTTC. Amino acids: CASSPGKGGHTYNEQYF.

The rearrangement uses TRBV5-1 and TRBJ2-5; weak D call: TRBD2 (5 bases). Trimming took off 0 bases at V and 11 bases at J, with 14 bases between the two ends. This CDR3 region has 13 residues. CDR1 and CDR2 from the germline V gene are SGHRS and YFSETQ. In DNA, the CDR3 is TGCGCCAGCAGCTTGGTCCTACACGGGGAGCAGTACTTC. Residues: CASSLVLHGEQYF.

In its sample, this clonotype was seen a few times. The chain recombines TRBV7-6 with TRBJ2-1; tentatively, D is TRBD1 or TRBD2 (6 bases each). V shed 0 bases and J shed 10 bases, with 13 bases lying between them. The germline V gene encodes CDR1 SGHVS and CDR2 FNYEAQ. The CDR3 covers 14 residues. CDR3 bases: TGTGCCAGCAGCTTAGCCCGAGGGGGGAACGAGCAGTTCTTC. It codes for CASSLARGGNEQFF. Full variable domain (rest looked up from reference TRBV7-6 and TRBJ2-1): GAGVSQSPRYKVTKRGQDVALRCDPISGHVSLYWYRQALGQGPEFLTYFNYEAQQDKSGLPNDRFSAERPEGSISTLTIQRTEQRDSAMYRCASSLARGGNEQFFGPGTRLTVL.

V and J are TRBV15 and TRBJ1-1; TRBD1 might be the D (6 bases). CDR3 size: 14 residues. The V gene's germline CDR1 is LNHNV and CDR2 YYDKDF (reference sequence). V lost 6 bases, J lost 5 bases, and 16 bases lay in between. CDR3 protein: CATSGGPVYTEAFF. The CDR3 nucleotides read TGTGCCACCAGTGGGGGGCCCGTGTATACTGAAGCTTTCTTT.

The chain recombines TRBV12-3 or TRBV12-4 with TRBJ1-5; 8 bases are shared with TRBD1. CDR3 length equals 16 residues. J lost 7 bases, V lost 6 bases, and 14 bases had no gene match. CDR3 in amino acids: CASSPTIDRGLQPQHF. For the CDR3, the DNA is TGTGCCAGCAGCCCCACGATCGACAGGGGATTACAGCCCCAGCATTTT.

J is TRBJ1-1 and V is TRBV5-1; D not resolved. The CDR3 is 12 residues long. Per the germline V gene, CDR1 is SGHRS and CDR2 is YFSETQ. The V gene lost 8 bases and the J gene lost 1 base, with 9 bases spanning the gap. The CDR3 reads CASKSPNTEAFF. Written as DNA, the CDR3 is TGCGCCAGTAAAAGCCCGAACACTGAAGCTTTCTTT. The complete variable domain, with remaining parts taken from reference TRBV5-1 and TRBJ1-1, reads KAGVTQTPRYLIKTRGQQVTLSCSPISGHRSVSWYQQTPGQGLQFLFEYFSETQRNKGNFPGRFSGRQFSNSRSEMNVSTLELGDSALYLCASKSPNTEAFFGQGTRLTVV.